The sequence of this T cell receptor beta chain was determined in a study of blood T cell repertoires in COVID-19. The CDR3 sequence is 13 residues long. The germline V gene encodes CDR1 SGHTA and CDR2 FQGTGA. V dropped 4 bases and J dropped 4 bases, with 7 bases sitting between them. The table came from immunoSEQ multiplex PCR; TCRdb's copy has only in-frame clones and leaves some out. Of under 500,000 clones detected, 85% to 90% appear once; the ten largest clones hold 4.3%. The sequence came from a woman aged 25 to 39 with acute or convalescent COVID-19. The chain links TRBV7-3 to TRBJ2-2, with D perhaps matching TRBD1 (6 bases). Material: peripheral blood. The CDR3 loop reads CASSSRGTGELFF. In DNA form, the CDR3 reads TGTGCCAGCAGCTCCAGGGGCACCGGGGAGCTGTTTTTT.